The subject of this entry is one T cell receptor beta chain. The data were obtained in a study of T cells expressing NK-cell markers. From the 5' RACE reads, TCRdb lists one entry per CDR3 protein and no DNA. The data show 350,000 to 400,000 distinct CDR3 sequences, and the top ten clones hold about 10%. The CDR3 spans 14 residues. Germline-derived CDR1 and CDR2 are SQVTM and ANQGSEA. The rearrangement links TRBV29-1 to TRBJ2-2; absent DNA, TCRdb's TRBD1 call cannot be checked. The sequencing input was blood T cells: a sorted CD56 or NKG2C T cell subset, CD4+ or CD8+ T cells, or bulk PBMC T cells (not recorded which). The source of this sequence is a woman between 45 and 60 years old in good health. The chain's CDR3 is CSVGGQKNTGELFF.